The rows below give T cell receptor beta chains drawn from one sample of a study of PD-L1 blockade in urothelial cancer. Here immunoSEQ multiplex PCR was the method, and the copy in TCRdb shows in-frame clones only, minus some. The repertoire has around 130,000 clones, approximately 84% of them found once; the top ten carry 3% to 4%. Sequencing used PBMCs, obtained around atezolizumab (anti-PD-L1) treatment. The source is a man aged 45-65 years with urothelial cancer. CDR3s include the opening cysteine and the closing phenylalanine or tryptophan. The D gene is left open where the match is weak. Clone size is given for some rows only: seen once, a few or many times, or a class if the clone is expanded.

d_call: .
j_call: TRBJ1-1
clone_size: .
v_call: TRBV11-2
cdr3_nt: TGTGCCAGCAGCTTAGCCCCTCCTGACAAGGAGAACACTGAAGCTTTCTTT
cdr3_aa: CASSLAPPDKENTEAFF

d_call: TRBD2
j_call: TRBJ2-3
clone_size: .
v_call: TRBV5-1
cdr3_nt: TGCGCCAGCAGCGGAACTAGCGGGAGAGGAGATACGCAGTATTTT
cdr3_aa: CASSGTSGRGDTQYF

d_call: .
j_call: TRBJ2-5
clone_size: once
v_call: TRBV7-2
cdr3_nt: TGTGCCAGCAGCCGGGTCTATGGTGAGACCCAGTACTTC
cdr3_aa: CASSRVYGETQYF

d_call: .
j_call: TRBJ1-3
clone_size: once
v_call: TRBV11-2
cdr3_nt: TGTGCCATCGGCGGAGGGGGAAACACCATATATTTT
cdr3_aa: CAIGGGGNTIYF

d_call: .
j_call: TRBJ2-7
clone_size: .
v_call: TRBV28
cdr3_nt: TGTGCCAGCAGTTTGCGTGGCTACGAGCAGTACTTC
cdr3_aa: CASSLRGYEQYF

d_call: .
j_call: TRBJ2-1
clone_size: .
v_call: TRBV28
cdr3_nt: TGTGCCAGCAGTTTACCTCCGGCGGGTAATGAGCAGTTCTTC
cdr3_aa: CASSLPPAGNEQFF

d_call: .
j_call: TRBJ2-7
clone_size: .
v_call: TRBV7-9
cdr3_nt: TGTGCCAGCAGCTCAACGCGTTCACCAGGTTGGGAGCAGTACTTC
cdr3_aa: CASSSTRSPGWEQYF

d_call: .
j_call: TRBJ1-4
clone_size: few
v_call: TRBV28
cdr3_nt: TGTGCCAGCAGTTTCCGGACAGATGCCGAAAAACTGTTTTTT
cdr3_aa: CASSFRTDAEKLFF

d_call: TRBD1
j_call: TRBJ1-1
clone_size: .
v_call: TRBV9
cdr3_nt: TGTGCCAGCAGCGTAACAGACAGGGGGGGGACTGAAGCTTTCTTT
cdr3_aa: CASSVTDRGGTEAFF

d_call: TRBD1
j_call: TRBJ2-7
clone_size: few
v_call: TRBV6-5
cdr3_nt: TGTGCCAGCAGTCCGGGACAGGGGATATCCTACGAGCAGTACTTC
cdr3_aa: CASSPGQGISYEQYF

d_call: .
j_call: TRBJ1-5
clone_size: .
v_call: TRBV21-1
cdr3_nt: TGTGCCAGCAGCCCTCCAACAGGGGGCGATCCTTGGAGCAATCAGCCCCAGCATTTT
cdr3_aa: CASSPPTGGDPWSNQPQHF

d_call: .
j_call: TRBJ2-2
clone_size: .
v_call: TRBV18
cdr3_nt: TGTGCCAGCTCACCACGCGGACTCCAAGGGAGTACCGGGGAGCTGTTTTTT
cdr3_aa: CASSPRGLQGSTGELFF

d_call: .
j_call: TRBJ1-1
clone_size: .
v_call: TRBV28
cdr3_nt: TGTGCCAGCAGTTTAGGGGGGGGCATAGCTTTCTTT
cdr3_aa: CASSLGGGIAFF

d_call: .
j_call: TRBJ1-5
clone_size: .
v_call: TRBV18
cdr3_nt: TGTGCCAGCTCATATGACACCCATCAGCCCCAGCATTTT
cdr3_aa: CASSYDTHQPQHF

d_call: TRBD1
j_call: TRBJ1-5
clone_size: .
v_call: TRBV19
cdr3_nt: TGTGCCAGTAGAGACAAGGACAGGGCGATCAATCAGCCCCAGCATTTT
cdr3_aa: CASRDKDRAINQPQHF

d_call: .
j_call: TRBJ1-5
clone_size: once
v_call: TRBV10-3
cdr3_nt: TGTGCCATCAGTGTCACGCTAAATCAGCCCCAGCATTTT
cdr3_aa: CAISVTLNQPQHF

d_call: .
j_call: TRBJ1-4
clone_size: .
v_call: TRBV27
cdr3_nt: TGTGCCAGCATGGACTTCCCTAATGAAAAACTGTTTTTT
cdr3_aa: CASMDFPNEKLFF

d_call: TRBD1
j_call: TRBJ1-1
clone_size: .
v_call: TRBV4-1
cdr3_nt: TGCGCCAGCAGCCAGACCGGGACAGGGTCCACTGAAGCTTTCTTT
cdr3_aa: CASSQTGTGSTEAFF

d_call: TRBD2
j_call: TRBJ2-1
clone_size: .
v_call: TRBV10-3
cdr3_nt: TGTGCCATCAGCGGGACTAGCGGGACTGAGAGCTCCTACAATGAGCAGTTCTTC
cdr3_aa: CAISGTSGTESSYNEQFF

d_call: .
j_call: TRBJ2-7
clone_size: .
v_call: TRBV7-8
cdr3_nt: TGTGCCAGCAGCCCCCCCCGGGGCGAGCAGTACTTC
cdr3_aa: CASSPPRGEQYF

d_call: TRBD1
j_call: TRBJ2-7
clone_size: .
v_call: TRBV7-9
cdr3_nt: TGTGCCAGCAGCTTAGCAGGCGCAGGGGGCCTATACGAGCAGTACTTC
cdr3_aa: CASSLAGAGGLYEQYF

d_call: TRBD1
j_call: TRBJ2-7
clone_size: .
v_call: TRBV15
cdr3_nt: TGTGCCACCAGCAGAGATAAGGGGGCCTCTCCGGTGCAGTACTTC
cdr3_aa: CATSRDKGASPVQYF

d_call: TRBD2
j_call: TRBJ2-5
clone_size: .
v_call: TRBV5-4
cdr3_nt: TGTGCCAGCAGCCCGACTAGCGGGAGTGTAAAGACCCAGTACTTC
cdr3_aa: CASSPTSGSVKTQYF

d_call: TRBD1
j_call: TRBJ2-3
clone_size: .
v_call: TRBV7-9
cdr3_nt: TGTGCCAGCAGCCGACAGGGGAGGAGTAAGGAGCACACAGATACGCAGTATTTT
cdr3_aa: CASSRQGRSKEHTDTQYF

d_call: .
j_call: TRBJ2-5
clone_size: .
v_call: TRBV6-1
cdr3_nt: TGTGCCAGCAGTGAACCCCCCGTGGAGACCCAGTACTTC
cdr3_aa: CASSEPPVETQYF

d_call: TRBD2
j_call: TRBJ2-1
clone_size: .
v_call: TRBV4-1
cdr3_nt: TGCGCCAGCAGGCGGACTAGCGTCTACAATGAGCAGTTCTTC
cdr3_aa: CASRRTSVYNEQFF

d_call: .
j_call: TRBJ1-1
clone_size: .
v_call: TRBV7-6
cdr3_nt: TGTGCCAGCAGCGCCGGAGAGAACACTGAAGCTTTCTTT
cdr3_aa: CASSAGENTEAFF

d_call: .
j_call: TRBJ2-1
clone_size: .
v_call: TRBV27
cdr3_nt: TGTGCCAGCAGTACCGTCGGGAATGAGCAGTTCTTC
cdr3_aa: CASSTVGNEQFF

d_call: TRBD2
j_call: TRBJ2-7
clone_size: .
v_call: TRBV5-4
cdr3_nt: TGTGCCAGCAGCGTATCGGGGGGTTTACCTCGATACGAGCAGTACTTC
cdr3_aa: CASSVSGGLPRYEQYF

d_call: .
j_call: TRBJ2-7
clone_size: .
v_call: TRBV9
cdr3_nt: TGTGCCAGCAGCGTAGGCGGGACGAGCTCCTACGAGCAGTACTTC
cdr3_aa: CASSVGGTSSYEQYF

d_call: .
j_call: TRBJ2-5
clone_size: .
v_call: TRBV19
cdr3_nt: TGTGCCAGTACTTCGAGGGGAGGAGAGACCCAGTACTTC
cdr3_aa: CASTSRGGETQYF

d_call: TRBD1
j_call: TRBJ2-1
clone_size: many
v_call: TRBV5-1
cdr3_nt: TGCGCCAGCAGCCTACAACCCGGGACAGCGACGGTAGGTGAGCAGTTCTTC
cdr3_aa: CASSLQPGTATVGEQFF

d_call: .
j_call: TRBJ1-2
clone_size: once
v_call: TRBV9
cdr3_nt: TGTGCCAGCAGCCCAGGGAACTATGGCTACACCTTC
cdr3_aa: CASSPGNYGYTF

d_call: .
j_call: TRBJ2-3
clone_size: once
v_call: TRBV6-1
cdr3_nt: TGTGCCAGCGCCCAGAGGAATACGCAGTATTTT
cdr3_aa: CASAQRNTQYF

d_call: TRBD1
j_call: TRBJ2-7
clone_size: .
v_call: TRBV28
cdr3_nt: TGTGCCAGCACTAGGACAGGGGCCTACGAGCAGTACTTC
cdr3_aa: CASTRTGAYEQYF

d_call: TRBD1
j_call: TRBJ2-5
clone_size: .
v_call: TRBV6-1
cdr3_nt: TGTGCCAGCAGTCGGACAGGGAGTCAAGAGACCCAGTACTTC
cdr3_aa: CASSRTGSQETQYF

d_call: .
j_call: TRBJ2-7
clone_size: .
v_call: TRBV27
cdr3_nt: TGTGCCAGCAGTTTTAAAGGTGGCGGGGAACCCTACGAGCAGTACTTC
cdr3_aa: CASSFKGGGEPYEQYF

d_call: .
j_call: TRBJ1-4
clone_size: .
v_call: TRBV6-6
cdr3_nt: TGTGCCAGCAGTTACTCCGATGAAAAACTGTTTTTT
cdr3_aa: CASSYSDEKLFF

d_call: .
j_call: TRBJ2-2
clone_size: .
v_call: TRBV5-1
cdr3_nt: TGCGCCAGCAGCTTGCAGGGACTCTACACCGGGGAGCTGTTTTTT
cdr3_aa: CASSLQGLYTGELFF

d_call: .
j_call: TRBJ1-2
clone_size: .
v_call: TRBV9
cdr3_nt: TGTGCCAGCAGCGTAGAGCCCCACGCTAACTATGGCTACACCTTC
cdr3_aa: CASSVEPHANYGYTF

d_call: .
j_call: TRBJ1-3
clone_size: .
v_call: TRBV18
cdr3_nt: TGTGCCAGCTCACCACAGGAGACAGAAGGAAACACCATATATTTT
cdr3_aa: CASSPQETEGNTIYF

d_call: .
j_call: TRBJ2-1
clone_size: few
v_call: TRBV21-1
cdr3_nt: TGTGCCAGCAGCAAATTACAGTACAATGAGCAGTTCTTC
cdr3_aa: CASSKLQYNEQFF

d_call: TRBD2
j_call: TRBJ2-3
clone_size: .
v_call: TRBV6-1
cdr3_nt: TGTGCCAGCAGACCCGGGACTAGTGGCACAGATACGCAGTATTTT
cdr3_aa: CASRPGTSGTDTQYF

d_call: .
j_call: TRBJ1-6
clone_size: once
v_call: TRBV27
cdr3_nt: TGTGCCAGCAGCCCCAGTCCAGGGTTAAGTTCACCCCTCCACTTT
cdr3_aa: CASSPSPGLSSPLHF